The 25 T cell receptor beta chains below come from one sample, sequenced in a study of shared clonotypes between healthy human individuals. Sequencing used immunoSEQ multiplex PCR; TCRdb keeps in-frame clones, though not all of them. The table records some 1.4 million clones, approximately 96% of them present only once. Input material: naive CD4+ T cells sorted from blood. Documented subset: CD45RA+ positively selected. These receptors all stem from a man aged 30 to 39 in good health.

The gene calls are TRBV30 and TRBJ2-7, with D possibly TRBD2 on 6 matching bases. CDR1 and CDR2 (germline): GTSNPN, SVGIG (reference sequence). Trimming took off 0 bases at V and 7 bases at J, with 13 bases between the two ends. This CDR3 comprises 13 residues. CDR3: CAWSVRAREEQYF. CDR3 nucleotides: TGTGCCTGGAGTGTACGGGCCCGGGAGGAGCAGTACTTC.

The chain joins TRBV7-7 to TRBJ2-2; D could derive from TRBD1 or TRBD2 (5 bases each). The CDR3 consists of 14 residues. Germline CDR1 is SSHAT and CDR2 is FNYEAQ (reference sequence). Between the trimmed V and J ends, which lost 8 bases and 3 bases, there was a span of 13 bases. This CDR3 is CASEGLPDTGELFF. CDR3 DNA sequence: TGTGCCAGCGAGGGGTTGCCCGACACCGGGGAGCTGTTTTTT.

The V and J genes are TRBV7-9 and TRBJ2-2, with unresolved D. V was trimmed by 10 bases and J by 3 bases, leaving 9 bases between them. The length of the CDR3 is 12 residues. CDR1 SEHNR and CDR2 FQNEAQ come from the germline V gene (reference sequence). CDR3 residues: CAMGGDTGELFF. In nucleotides, the CDR3 is TGTGCCATGGGTGGGGACACCGGGGAGCTGTTTTTT.

The V call is TRBV15, the J call TRBJ2-1; 7 bases align to TRBD2. This CDR3 is built from 16 residues. CDR1 and CDR2 (germline): LNHNV, YYDKDF (reference sequence). J gave up 4 bases and V 3 bases, and 9 bases lay outside the gene matches. The CDR3: CATSRETSPTYNEQFF. The CDR3 nucleotides read TGTGCCACCAGCAGGGAGACTAGCCCTACGTACAATGAGCAGTTCTTC.

The chain employs TRBV15 and TRBJ2-5; no definite D call. The CDR3 is 15 residues long. CDR1 LNHNV and CDR2 YYDKDF come from the germline V gene (reference sequence). V gave up 3 bases and J gave up 2 bases, with 13 bases separating them. This chain's CDR3 is CATSRSIGRQETQYF. The CDR3 bases are TGTGCCACCAGCAGGAGTATCGGCAGACAAGAGACCCAGTACTTC. Based on the CDR3 plus reference TRBV15 and TRBJ2-5, the full variable domain is DAMVIQNPRYQVTQFGKPVTLSCSQTLNHNVMYWYQQKSSQAPKLLFHYYDKDFNNEADTPDNFQSRRPNTSFCFLDIRSPGLGDTAMYLCATSRSIGRQETQYFGPGTRLLVL.

This clone was seen only once. This rearrangement joins TRBV7-2 to TRBJ1-3; D might be TRBD1 (6 bases). Germline V gene sequence: CDR1 SGHTA, CDR2 FQGNSA. The length of the CDR3 is 15 residues. V was cut by 7 bases and J by 0 bases, with 13 bases left in between. CDR3 loop: CASTDRLYSGNTIYF. The CDR3, as DNA: TGTGCCAGCACAGACAGGCTTTACTCTGGAAACACCATATATTTT.

This clone appeared once. The chain carries TRBV29-1 and TRBJ2-5; TRBD2 might be the D (5 bases). V lost 7 bases and J lost 4, with 13 bases in between. Germline loops: CDR1 SQVTM, CDR2 ANQGSEA. CDR3 length equals 12 residues. This chain's CDR3 is CSERRVGETQYF. The CDR3 bases are TGCAGCGAAAGGCGGGTGGGAGAGACCCAGTACTTC.

The chain joins TRBV7-8 to TRBJ2-7; possibly TRBD2 for D (7 bases). Germline loops: CDR1 SGHVS, CDR2 FQNEAQ. The CDR3 consists of 15 residues. The V gene lost 2 bases and the J gene lost 7 bases, with 18 bases spanning the gap. The CDR3 loop is CASSLPRAGAGEQYF. As DNA, the CDR3 is TGTGCCAGCAGCTTACCGCGCGCGGGGGCGGGGGAGCAGTACTTC.

This clone came up a few times. J is TRBJ2-5 and V is TRBV29-1; unclear D gene. Germline V lookup: CDR1 SQVTM, CDR2 ANQGSEA. Trimming cost V 0 bases and J 4 bases, with 6 bases left between them. The CDR3 is 12 amino acids. Here the CDR3 reads CSVEEPRETQYF. CDR3 bases: TGCAGCGTTGAAGAACCACGAGAGACCCAGTACTTC.

The gene calls are TRBV28 and TRBJ1-5; D not certain. This CDR3 is 12 amino acids long. CDR1 and CDR2 from the germline V gene are MDHEN and SYDVKM. Trimming shortened V by 2 bases and J by 7 bases, and 6 bases separated the two germline ends. The CDR3 spells CASSLIQQPQHF. The CDR3 nucleotides are TGTGCCAGCAGTTTAATACAACAGCCCCAGCATTTT.

The chain carries TRBV19 and TRBJ2-7; 7 nucleotides line up with TRBD2. This CDR3 contains 15 residues. The germline gives CDR1 LNHDA, CDR2 SQIVND (reference sequence). V lost 4 bases and J lost 0; bases outside the gene matches: 6. The CDR3 bases are TGTGCCAGTAGTACCCCTAGCGGTTCCTCCTACGAGCAGTACTTC. As protein: CASSTPSGSSYEQYF.

The chain employs TRBV7-9 and TRBJ1-5, with D tentatively TRBD1 (6 bases). Trimming removed 5 bases from V and 7 bases from J, with 18 bases in between. Germline V gene lookup returns CDR1 SEHNR and CDR2 FQNEAQ (reference sequence). The CDR3 extends over 15 amino acids. The CDR3, as DNA: TGTGCCAGCAGCATGCTGGGGGGCGAAGTACAGCCCCAGCATTTT. It specifies CASSMLGGEVQPQHF.

This clone was observed a single time. The CDR3 DNA follows: TGTGCCAGTAGTGGACCCGGGACTAGCCCCAACAATGAGCAGTTCTTC. Encoded protein: CASSGPGTSPNNEQFF. The chain employs TRBV19 and TRBJ2-1; 9 bases match TRBD2. This CDR3 has 16 amino acids. The trim removed 5 bases at V and 5 bases at J, leaving 10 bases unmatched. Germline V gives CDR1 LNHDA, CDR2 SQIVND (reference sequence).

The chain recombines TRBV27 with TRBJ1-1, with D possibly matching TRBD1 (6 bases). Trimming shortened V by 0 bases and J by 0 bases, and 14 bases separated the two germline ends. Germline V gene data show CDR1 as MNHEY and CDR2 as SMNVEV (reference sequence). The length of the CDR3 is 17 residues. CDR3 DNA sequence: TGTGCCAGCAGTTTATCCCCGGACAGCGGGGTGAACACTGAAGCTTTCTTT. Its protein product is CASSLSPDSGVNTEAFF.

The chain is built from TRBV28 and TRBJ2-5; no firm D call. Deletions cut 2 bases from V and 1 base from J, with 14 bases between. The germline gives CDR1 MDHEN, CDR2 SYDVKM. This CDR3 comprises 16 residues. The CDR3 protein is CASSLGSGDIQETQYF. The CDR3 DNA reads as TGTGCCAGCAGTTTAGGTTCCGGAGACATCCAAGAGACCCAGTACTTC.

V gene TRBV7-2 combines with J gene TRBJ1-3; perhaps TRBD1 as D (5 bases). The germline V gene encodes CDR1 SGHTA and CDR2 FQGNSA. V lost 2 bases and J lost 4, with 12 bases in between. This CDR3 spans 15 amino acids. CDR3 nucleotide sequence: TGTGCCAGCAGCTTATTGGGGGGGGTCGGAAACACCATATATTTT. Residues: CASSLLGGVGNTIYF.

The chain employs TRBV5-1 and TRBJ1-2; 10 nucleotides agree with TRBD1. Germline V gene sequence: CDR1 SGHRS, CDR2 YFSETQ. V lost 0 bases, J lost 2 bases, and 7 bases stayed unmatched. The CDR3 runs 17 residues. The CDR3 here is CASSLVGQGTANYGYTF. The CDR3, as DNA: TGCGCCAGCAGCTTGGTGGGACAGGGGACCGCAAACTATGGCTACACCTTC. The variable domain in full, completed from reference TRBV5-1 and TRBJ1-2, reads KAGVTQTPRYLIKTRGQQVTLSCSPISGHRSVSWYQQTPGQGLQFLFEYFSETQRNKGNFPGRFSGRQFSNSRSEMNVSTLELGDSALYLCASSLVGQGTANYGYTFGSGTRLTVV.

V usage is TRBV29-1 and J usage is TRBJ2-1, with 8 bases aligning to TRBD2. This CDR3 is built from 16 residues. Per germline, CDR1 SQVTM and CDR2 ANQGSEA. With V trimmed by 7 bases and J by 9 bases, 20 bases remained unmatched. For the CDR3, the DNA is TGCAGCGGGGCGGGGGGACCGAGGGGTAGTGGTGGTGAGCAGTTCTTC. Protein product: CSGAGGPRGSGGEQFF.

The V gene is TRBV10-3, the J gene TRBJ2-7, with D unclear. CDR3 length equals 14 residues. V shed 3 bases and J shed 6 bases, with 15 bases lying between them. Germline CDR1 and CDR2: ENHRY and SYGVKD. The CDR3 protein is CAISERTRTPEQYF. The CDR3 nucleotides read TGTGCCATCAGTGAAAGGACGAGGACCCCCGAGCAGTACTTC.

The chain is built from TRBV19 and TRBJ2-7; TRBD2 is a possible D gene (6 bases). Germline V gene sequence: CDR1 LNHDA, CDR2 SQIVND (reference sequence). The CDR3 spans 12 residues. V was clipped by 6 bases and J by 2 bases, with 8 bases between them. In nucleotides, the CDR3 is TGTGCCAGTAGGGACTATCCCTACGAGCAGTACTTC. Its translation is CASRDYPYEQYF.

The chain employs TRBV6-1 and TRBJ1-4; 8 bases map to TRBD1. Per germline, CDR1 MNHNS and CDR2 SASEGT. Unmatched junction bases numbered 6, after V lost 8 bases and J lost 7 bases. CDR3 length: 13 residues. The CDR3 protein is CASGDRNFEKLFF. The CDR3 DNA reads TGTGCCAGCGGGGACAGGAACTTTGAAAAACTGTTTTTT.

DNA of the CDR3: TGTGCCAGCTCCCCCGGGGCGGCGGACAATCAGCCCCAGCATTTT. This encodes CASSPGAADNQPQHF. The chain recombines TRBV18 with TRBJ1-5, with a tentative D call TRBD1 (5 bases). V shed 6 bases and J shed 3 bases, with 15 bases lying between them. Germline V CDR1 and CDR2: KGHSH, LQKENI. The CDR3 is 15 amino acids.

J is TRBJ2-7 and V is TRBV11-2; D is perhaps TRBD1 or TRBD2 (5 bases each). This CDR3 comprises 14 residues. CDR1 is SGHAT, CDR2 FQNNGV, per germline. Trimming pared 3 bases from V and 2 bases from J, leaving 11 bases between. CDR3 DNA sequence: TGTGCCAGCAGCTTCCGGGACGGAGCCTACGAGCAGTACTTC. Its protein is CASSFRDGAYEQYF.

This clone occurred a few times. This chain joins TRBV6-4 and TRBJ1-5; TRBD1 is a possible D gene (5 bases). The CDR3 extends over 14 amino acids. CDR1 is MRHNA, CDR2 SNTAGT, per germline. Between the trimmed V and J ends, which lost 6 bases and 0 bases, there was a span of 9 bases. CDR3 region: CASRTAISNQPQHF. In DNA form, the CDR3 reads TGTGCCAGCAGGACAGCTATTAGCAATCAGCCCCAGCATTTT.

The CDR3: CSAPVIYEQYF. Written as DNA, the CDR3 is TGCAGTGCCCCAGTGATCTACGAGCAGTACTTC. This chain links TRBV20-1 with TRBJ2-7; D is ambiguous. V lost 6 bases and J lost 3, with 9 bases in between. CDR3 length: 11 residues. The V gene's germline CDR1 is DFQATT and CDR2 SNEGSKA (reference sequence).